Each of the 20 T cell receptor beta chains below was sequenced from the same sample in a study of T cell responses to AZD1222 COVID-19 vaccine. Generated by immunoSEQ multiplex PCR, the TCRdb table keeps only in-frame clones and is missing some. The table records some 100,000 clones, more than 70% of them present only once. This sample comprised peripheral blood, obtained 28 days after the second AZD1222 dose. The origin of the receptors is an adult who received the AZD1222 COVID-19 vaccine.

The chain recombines TRBV12-3 or TRBV12-4 with TRBJ1-2, with 10 bases lining up with TRBD1. The CDR3 runs to 13 residues. Losses at the gene ends were 8 bases for V and 4 bases for J; bases not matched to a gene: 4. The CDR3 region is CASSGQGGYGYTF. CDR3 nucleotide sequence: TGTGCCAGCTCCGGACAGGGGGGCTATGGCTACACCTTC.

The chain uses TRBV7-9 and TRBJ2-7, with TRBD1 matching 8 bases. The germline V gene encodes CDR1 SEHNR and CDR2 FQNEAQ (reference sequence). The CDR3 is 17 residues long. V lost 4 bases to trimming and J lost 6 bases; unmatched junction nucleotides: 17. CDR3 in DNA: TGTGCCAGCAGCTCACCGGGACAGGATATTTTTTCTCTCGAGCAGTACTTC. Translating it yields CASSSPGQDIFSLEQYF. Complete variable domain (other parts from reference TRBV7-9 and TRBJ2-7): DTGVSQNPRHKITKRGQNVTFRCDPISEHNRLYWYRQTLGQGPEFLTYFQNEAQLEKSRLLSDRFSAERPKGSFSTLEIQRTEQGDSAMYLCASSSPGQDIFSLEQYFGPGTRLTVT.

The chain carries TRBV6-5 and TRBJ2-1; D is possibly TRBD2 (6 bases). Germline V gives CDR1 MNHEY, CDR2 SVGAGI. The CDR3 consists of 15 residues. V lost 8 bases and J 0 bases, leaving 14 bases between the germline ends. The CDR3 DNA sequence: TGTGCCAGCGGGTTGGGTAGCGGCTCCTACAATGAGCAGTTCTTC. Amino acids: CASGLGSGSYNEQFF.

On this clone itself: The sample holds other DNA sequences that translate to the same CDR3. This chain joins TRBV18 and TRBJ1-1; 9 bases fit TRBD1. The CDR3 runs to 13 residues. V lost 4 bases to trimming and J lost 3 bases; unmatched junction nucleotides: 0. Germline CDR1 reads KGHSH; CDR2 reads LQKENI. The DNA for the CDR3 is TGTGCCAGCTCACGACAGGGGGACACTGAAGCTTTCTTT. Translation: CASSRQGDTEAFF.

The genes are TRBV28 and TRBJ1-1; no definite D call. V lost 3 bases, J lost 1 base, and 12 bases lay in between. The CDR3 extends over 15 amino acids. Germline lookup yields CDR1 MDHEN and CDR2 SYDVKM. CDR3 amino acids: CASSFVVWGNTEAFF. CDR3 DNA: TGTGCCAGCAGTTTCGTAGTATGGGGGAACACTGAAGCTTTCTTT.

This clone was counted once. The rearrangement links TRBV6-5 to TRBJ1-2; TRBD1 matches at 7 bases. V shed 6 bases, J shed 0 bases, and the junction held 4 bases outside the gene matches. Germline V gene data show CDR1 as MNHEY and CDR2 as SVGAGI. This CDR3 spans 14 amino acids. The CDR3 nucleotides are TGTGCCAGCAGCCGGGACAGCGCTAACTATGGCTACACCTTC. Its translation: CASSRDSANYGYTF.

This chain uses TRBV4-2 with TRBJ1-4; 7 nucleotides agree with TRBD1. Germline trimming cut 0 bases from V and 3 bases from J; bases unmatched to any gene: 7. The CDR3 spans 17 residues. Per the germline V gene, CDR1 is LGHNA and CDR2 is YNFKEQ. CDR3 bases: TGTGCCAGCAGCCAAGAGCCGGGCGGGACAGCTAATGAAAAACTGTTTTTT. The encoded protein is CASSQEPGGTANEKLFF.

The chain carries TRBV7-9 and TRBJ2-1; a possible D gene is TRBD2 (6 bases). Germline CDR1 reads SEHNR; CDR2 reads FQNEAQ (reference sequence). The CDR3 runs 16 residues. The V gene lost 4 bases and the J gene lost 4 bases, with 17 bases spanning the gap. The CDR3 coding sequence is TGTGCCAGCAGCTCCCTGACTAGAATATTTTACAATGAGCAGTTCTTC. This codes for CASSSLTRIFYNEQFF. Full variable domain (outside the CDR3, taken from reference TRBV7-9 and TRBJ2-1): DTGVSQNPRHKITKRGQNVTFRCDPISEHNRLYWYRQTLGQGPEFLTYFQNEAQLEKSRLLSDRFSAERPKGSFSTLEIQRTEQGDSAMYLCASSSLTRIFYNEQFFGPGTRLTVL.

This clone was recorded once. A junction boundary mismatches the germline segment, possibly from a read error. V usage is TRBV2 and J usage is TRBJ1-1; TRBD1 aligns across 10 bases. From germline, CDR1 is SNHLY and CDR2 FYNNEI. This CDR3 region has 14 residues. The CDR3 loop is CAAGTGDMNTEAFF. The CDR3, as DNA: TGCGCTGCAGGGACAGGGGACATGAACACTGAAGCTTTCTTT.

In this sample, this clone turned up a few times. The genes are TRBV30 and TRBJ2-1; 9 bases line up with TRBD2. CDR3 length: 17 amino acids. V lost 0 bases to trimming and J lost 4 bases; unmatched junction nucleotides: 10. CDR1 and CDR2 (germline): GTSNPN, SVGIG (reference sequence). The CDR3 protein is CAWSVGLDSGGYNEQFF. As DNA, the CDR3 is TGTGCCTGGAGTGTAGGATTAGACAGCGGGGGGTACAATGAGCAGTTCTTC.

J is TRBJ1-1 and V is TRBV27; D unresolved. CDR3 length: 13 residues. In germline, CDR1 is MNHEY, CDR2 SMNVEV (reference sequence). Deletions cut 0 bases from V and 5 bases from J, with 7 bases between. In nucleotides, the CDR3 is TGTGCCAGCAGTTTATCCGGGCTGACTGAAGCTTTCTTT. It specifies CASSLSGLTEAFF.

Remarks on this clone: Other nucleotide sequences in the sample specify the same CDR3. The gene calls are TRBV3-1 (or the pseudogene TRBV3-2) and TRBJ1-1; D gene unclear. Between the trimmed V and J ends, which lost 4 bases and 0 bases, there was a span of 0 bases. CDR3 length equals 11 residues. Germline CDR1 reads LGHDT; CDR2 reads YNNKEL (reference sequence). CDR3 coding DNA: TGTGCCAGCAGCCTGAACACTGAAGCTTTCTTT. The encoded protein is CASSLNTEAFF.

The V and J genes are TRBV20-1 and TRBJ1-5; possibly TRBD1 for D (6 bases). The CDR3 is 15 residues long. CDR1 and CDR2 from the germline V gene are DFQATT and SNEGSKA (reference sequence). The V gene lost 3 bases and the J gene lost 5 bases, with 17 bases spanning the gap. CDR3 coding DNA: TGCAGTGCTAGTCTGGGACCCGAGGGGGATCAGCCCCAGCATTTT. It yields the protein CSASLGPEGDQPQHF.

Details on this clone: Other DNA sequences in this sample translate to the same CDR3. The genes are TRBV6-5 and TRBJ2-7; possibly TRBD1 or TRBD2 for D (5 bases each). CDR1 and CDR2 from the germline V gene are MNHEY and SVGAGI. V lost 2 bases and J lost 5, with 10 bases in between. The CDR3 contains 13 residues. The CDR3 DNA is TGTGCCAGCAGTTACCGTCGGGGCAACGAGCAGTACTTC. It codes for CASSYRRGNEQYF.

The V and J genes are TRBV6-5 and TRBJ1-1, with a tentative D call TRBD1 (5 bases). The CDR3 loop spans 15 amino acids. Germline assignment: CDR1 MNHEY and CDR2 SVGAGI. The V end was cut by 8 bases, the J end by 6 bases, with 22 bases between. Written as DNA, the CDR3 is TGTGCCAGCTTTCGGGGGTTAGGGAGGGAGGCTGAAGCTTTCTTT. This sequence encodes CASFRGLGREAEAFF.

The CDR3 is CASSNYGYTF. The CDR3 nucleotides read TGTGCCAGCAGCAACTATGGCTACACCTTC. The gene calls are TRBV21-1 and TRBJ1-2. TRBV21-1 is flagged as a pseudogene. CDR3 length: 10 amino acids.

This chain links TRBV2 with TRBJ1-2; weak D call: TRBD1 (5 bases). The CDR3 runs 14 residues. With 1 base removed from V and 7 bases from J, the gap between germline ends came to 13 bases. The germline V gene has CDR1 SNHLY and CDR2 FYNNEI. The chain's CDR3 is CASSEDRWGFGYTF. Here the CDR3 DNA reads TGTGCCAGCAGTGAAGACAGGTGGGGATTTGGCTACACCTTC.

The sample holds one count of this clone. This chain uses TRBV7-6 with TRBJ2-7; 10 positions agree with TRBD2. CDR3 length: 14 amino acids. J was trimmed by 4 bases and V by 4 bases; bases with no gene match: 4. CDR1 is SGHVS, CDR2 FNYEAQ, per germline. The CDR3 DNA reads TGTGCCAGCAGCTCTAGGACTAGCGGATACGAGCAGTACTTC. Amino acid sequence: CASSSRTSGYEQYF.

This clone appeared a single time. The chain has TRBV7-3 and TRBJ1-1, with 7 bases that match TRBD1. Germline-derived CDR1 and CDR2 are SGHTA and FQGTGA. V lost 6 bases and J lost 1; bases outside the gene matches: 5. The CDR3 contains 14 residues. CDR3 nucleotides: TGTGCCAGCAGGGAGACAGGGACGAACACTGAAGCTTTCTTT. Translated, it gives CASRETGTNTEAFF.

The chain combines TRBV10-1 with TRBJ2-2; possibly TRBD1 or TRBD2 for D (7 bases each). This CDR3 contains 12 residues. Per germline, CDR1 WNHNN and CDR2 SYGVQD (reference sequence). V lost 8 bases, J lost 5 bases, and 9 bases lay in between. CDR3 region: CASQGGTGELFF. The DNA of the CDR3 is TGCGCCAGCCAGGGGGGGACCGGGGAGCTGTTTTTT.